The 30 T cell receptor beta chains in this list originate from one sample, sequenced in a study of blood T cell repertoires in COVID-19. Some clones are missing from TCRdb's copy, which holds only in-frame ones; the method was immunoSEQ multiplex PCR. The profile shows about 340,000 clones, 75% to 90% of them singletons. Sequencing was carried out using peripheral blood. The source is a woman between 45 and 60 years old with COVID-19, enrolled during active disease.

The chain combines TRBV6-1 with TRBJ2-3; 14 nucleotides match TRBD2. Germline trimming cut 0 bases from V and 3 bases from J; bases unmatched to any gene: 8. The CDR3 has 19 amino acids. Looked up from germline, CDR1 is MNHNS and CDR2 is SASEGT. The CDR3: CASSEALGLAGGVTDTQYF. The CDR3 region has the DNA TGTGCCAGCAGTGAAGCGTTAGGACTAGCGGGAGGTGTAACAGATACGCAGTATTTT.

The chain uses TRBV29-1 and TRBJ2-3, with 10 bases fitting TRBD1. Germline V gene data show CDR1 as SQVTM and CDR2 as ANQGSEA. The junction had 8 bases not matched to a gene; V was cut back by 7 bases and J by 4 bases. The CDR3 is 14 amino acids. In DNA, the CDR3 is TGCAGCGCCTCCGGGACAGGGGATCCAGATACGCAGTATTTT. It encodes CSASGTGDPDTQYF.

V and J are TRBV10-3 and TRBJ2-5, with D perhaps TRBD2 (6 bases). The V end was cut by 8 bases, the J end by 5 bases, with 12 bases between. The CDR3 consists of 12 residues. Germline CDR1 and CDR2: ENHRY and SYGVKD. The CDR3 DNA follows: TGTGCCATCGGGCCAGGAGGGGAGACCCAGTACTTC. Amino acid sequence: CAIGPGGETQYF.

The chain has TRBV20-1 and TRBJ2-7; a weak D match, TRBD2 (5 bases). CDR3 length: 14 amino acids. V dropped 3 bases and J dropped 2 bases, with 14 bases sitting between them. CDR1 and CDR2 (germline): DFQATT, SNEGSKA (reference sequence). The CDR3 DNA is TGCAGTGCTAGTAGGGCTAGCCCTCCCTACGAGCAGTACTTC. This sequence encodes CSASRASPPYEQYF.

The chain links TRBV27 to TRBJ2-1; D is uncertain. The CDR3 is made up of 15 amino acids. The germline CDR1 and CDR2 sequences are MNHEY and SMNVEV (reference sequence). The germline V and J ends were trimmed by 6 bases and 0 bases, with 12 bases remaining between them. CDR3 sequence reads: CASRETWSSYNEQFF. CDR3 in DNA: TGTGCCAGCAGGGAAACATGGAGCTCCTACAATGAGCAGTTCTTC.

This clone was recorded once. CDR3 coding DNA: TGTGCCAGCAGTCTAAATTCCGGGACAGTATACGAGCAGTACTTC. It is translated as CASSLNSGTVYEQYF. The genes are TRBV2 and TRBJ2-7, with TRBD1 matching over 7 bases. The length of the CDR3 is 15 residues. Trimming took 5 bases from V and 4 from J; bases not matched to a gene: 11. Germline V gives CDR1 SNHLY, CDR2 FYNNEI.

The chain recombines TRBV18 with TRBJ2-7; D perhaps matches TRBD2 (6 bases). The V gene's germline CDR1 is KGHSH and CDR2 LQKENI. The V end was cut by 3 bases, the J end by 1 base, with 10 bases between. CDR3 length: 14 residues. The CDR3, as DNA: TGTGCCAGCTCACCCCAGGGAGGTTCCTACGAGCAGTACTTC. Protein product: CASSPQGGSYEQYF.

The V call is TRBV3-1 (or the pseudogene TRBV3-2), the J call TRBJ2-3; D may be TRBD2 (5 bases). Looked up from germline, CDR1 is LGHDT and CDR2 is YNNKEL (reference sequence). This CDR3 region has 15 residues. V lost 1 base and J lost 1, with 9 bases in between. The CDR3 loop is CASSQVGVGTDTQYF. The CDR3 coding sequence is TGTGCCAGCAGCCAAGTGGGAGTAGGCACAGATACGCAGTATTTT.

The chain is built from TRBV19 and TRBJ2-5; the D gene is possibly TRBD2 (6 bases). The ends were cut back, 4 bases at V and 0 bases at J, with 18 bases in the middle. Germline CDR1 and CDR2: LNHDA and SQIVND (reference sequence). The CDR3 has 17 amino acids. The CDR3 reads CASSRAISGPNQETQYF. The CDR3 DNA is TGTGCCAGTAGTAGGGCTATCAGCGGGCCCAACCAAGAGACCCAGTACTTC. The full variable domain, completed using reference TRBV19 and TRBJ2-5, is DGGITQSPKYLFRKEGQNVTLSCEQNLNHDAMYWYRQDPGQGLRLIYYSQIVNDFQKGDIAEGYSVSREKKESFPLTVTSAQKNPTAFYLCASSRAISGPNQETQYFGPGTRLLVL.

CDR3 sequence: CASGLDNAGAGGYTF. In nucleotides, the CDR3 is TGTGCTAGTGGTTTGGACAACGCAGGGGCTGGTGGCTACACCTTC. This chain connects TRBV12-5 to TRBJ1-2, with D possibly TRBD1 on 6 matching bases. This CDR3 region has 15 residues. V was trimmed by 1 base and J by 7 bases, leaving 16 bases between them. CDR1 is LGHNT and CDR2 is FRNRAP in the germline V gene.

This sequence joins TRBV27 and TRBJ2-3; the match to TRBD1 covers 8 bases. J lost 5 bases, V lost 3 bases, and 4 bases had no gene match. This CDR3 is 14 amino acids long. Germline V gene lookup returns CDR1 MNHEY and CDR2 SMNVEV (reference sequence). CDR3 amino acids: CASSFRGREDTQYF. The CDR3 nucleotides read TGTGCCAGCAGTTTCAGGGGGCGTGAAGATACGCAGTATTTT.

V is TRBV19 and J is TRBJ2-1; D perhaps matches TRBD2 (6 bases). The CDR3 extends over 14 amino acids. Germline CDR1 LNHDA, CDR2 SQIVND (reference sequence). The CDR3 is CDTFGGGLHNEQFF. CDR3 DNA: TGTGACACATTCGGGGGTGGGTTACACAATGAGCAGTTCTTC.

V is TRBV5-4 and J is TRBJ2-1, with TRBD2 identical over 7 bases. V shed 6 bases and J 7 bases; nucleotides not matched to a gene: 7. The V gene's germline CDR1 is SGHNT and CDR2 YYREEE (reference sequence). The CDR3 has 13 amino acids. CDR3 sequence reads: CASTGASGNEQFF. For the CDR3, the DNA is TGTGCCAGCACCGGGGCTAGCGGAAATGAGCAGTTCTTC.

A single count supports this clone. The CDR3 DNA sequence: TGCGCCAGCAGGGATACAGAGTCTTCCTATGGCTACACCTTC. Translating it yields CASRDTESSYGYTF. The chain uses TRBV5-1 and TRBJ1-2, with unresolved D. V lost 5 bases to trimming and J lost 4 bases, with 15 bases between them. Germline CDR1 SGHRS, CDR2 YFSETQ. The CDR3 is 14 residues long.

This chain connects TRBV7-2 to TRBJ2-7, with D hard to call. The CDR3 totals 16 residues. Trimming removed 3 bases at V and 5 bases at J, with 20 bases between. The V gene's germline CDR1 is SGHTA and CDR2 FQGNSA. Written as DNA, the CDR3 is TGTGCCAGCAGCTTCGGGTCTGGCCAGCCCAAAAACGAGCAGTACTTC. As protein: CASSFGSGQPKNEQYF.

V and J are TRBV9 and TRBJ2-7; D is possibly TRBD2 (6 bases). There are 15 residues in the CDR3. Germline lookup yields CDR1 SGDLS and CDR2 YYNGEE. V gave up 0 bases and J gave up 6 bases, with 16 bases separating them. Here the CDR3 reads CASSVGLGPLGEQYF. The DNA for the CDR3 is TGTGCCAGCAGCGTAGGACTAGGCCCCTTAGGCGAGCAGTACTTC. Full variable domain (remainder filled in from reference TRBV9 and TRBJ2-7): DSGVTQTPKHLITATGQRVTLRCSPRSGDLSVYWYQQSLDQGLQFLIQYYNGEERAKGNILERFSAQQFPDLHSELNLSSLELGDSALYFCASSVGLGPLGEQYFGPGTRLTVT.

This rearrangement joins TRBV3-1 (or the pseudogene TRBV3-2) to TRBJ1-1; D is ambiguous. Germline CDR1 LGHDT, CDR2 YNNKEL (reference sequence). The CDR3 consists of 16 residues. The V end was cut by 0 bases, the J end by 8 bases, with 19 bases between. Written as DNA, the CDR3 is TGTGCCAGCAGCCAAGACCCCCTGGGAGGTGACGCCGAAGCTTTCTTT. Its protein is CASSQDPLGGDAEAFF.

DNA for the CDR3: TGTGCCAGCTCACTTAGCGGGAGGGCTGGTGAGCAGTACTTC. Its protein product is CASSLSGRAGEQYF. The gene calls are TRBV18 and TRBJ2-7; the match to TRBD2 covers 11 bases. The V gene end was trimmed by 4 bases and the J gene end by 7 bases; junction bases not matched to a gene: 6. The CDR3 length is 14 residues. Germline V lookup: CDR1 KGHSH, CDR2 LQKENI.

The chain recombines TRBV5-1 with TRBJ2-7; TRBD2 aligns across 10 bases. The CDR3 has 16 amino acids. Germline CDR1 is SGHRS and CDR2 is YFSETQ. V trimming: 3 bases; J trimming: 3 bases; junction bases outside the gene matches: 9. CDR3 DNA sequence: TGCGCCAGCAGCTCGGCTCTAGCGGGAGTACTCTACGAGCAGTACTTC. Its translation is CASSSALAGVLYEQYF.

This clone was detected ten times or more. The gene calls are TRBV2 and TRBJ2-5; D uncertain. Germline values: CDR1 SNHLY, CDR2 FYNNEI. Trimming cost V 6 bases and J 1 base, with 15 bases left between them. The CDR3 is 15 residues long. The CDR3 reads CASSDLWSTQETQYF. The CDR3 region has the DNA TGTGCCAGCAGCGACCTATGGAGTACCCAAGAGACCCAGTACTTC.

The chain employs TRBV6-6 and TRBJ1-4; TRBD1 aligns across 10 bases. CDR1 and CDR2 (germline): MNHNY, SVGAGI (reference sequence). The CDR3 is made up of 16 amino acids. V dropped 6 bases and J dropped 8; count of bases not matched to a gene: 12. Here the CDR3 DNA reads TGTGCCAGCAGCTTGGGACAGGGGACTTCCAACGAAAAACTGTTTTTT. It yields the protein CASSLGQGTSNEKLFF.

The chain uses TRBV5-1 and TRBJ2-7; TRBD2 matches 7 bases. The V gene end was trimmed by 3 bases and the J gene end by 5 bases; junction bases not matched to a gene: 5. The CDR3 extends over 13 amino acids. Germline CDR1 SGHRS, CDR2 YFSETQ. This chain's CDR3 is CASSSLTSNEQYF. For the CDR3, the DNA is TGCGCCAGCAGCTCTTTGACTAGCAACGAGCAGTACTTC.

With regard to this clone: In the same sample, other DNA sequences code for this CDR3. The chain's CDR3 is CASSLGTDQPQHF. In DNA form, the CDR3 reads TGCGCCAGCAGCTTGGGGACAGATCAGCCCCAGCATTTT. V usage is TRBV5-1 and J usage is TRBJ1-5; D is possibly TRBD1 (6 bases). The CDR3 consists of 13 residues. Germline V gives CDR1 SGHRS, CDR2 YFSETQ. V lost 0 bases and J lost 5, with 6 bases in between.

The chain joins TRBV5-1 to TRBJ2-4; 8 bases are shared with TRBD2. With V trimmed by 7 bases and J by 6 bases, 9 bases remained unmatched. Germline V gene data show CDR1 as SGHRS and CDR2 as YFSETQ. CDR3 length: 14 residues. CDR3: CASQTGTRGNIQYF. CDR3 coding DNA: TGCGCCAGCCAGACCGGGACTAGGGGAAACATTCAGTACTTC.

This clone occurred a few times. V gene TRBV30 combines with J gene TRBJ1-1, with TRBD1 as a possible D gene (5 bases). The length of the CDR3 is 12 residues. The V end lost 0 bases, the J end lost 11 bases, and 13 bases lay between the germline ends. Germline loops: CDR1 GTSNPN, CDR2 SVGIG (reference sequence). For the CDR3, the DNA is TGTGCCTGGAGTGTACCTGGGGCGCGGGCTTTCTTT. Amino acids: CAWSVPGARAFF.

The J gene is TRBJ1-2, the V gene TRBV19; the match to TRBD1 covers 7 bases. Germline V gene lookup returns CDR1 LNHDA and CDR2 SQIVND (reference sequence). This CDR3 is 13 amino acids long. V shed 9 bases, J shed 4 bases, and the junction held 8 bases outside the gene matches. The CDR3 DNA sequence: TGTGCCAGCCGACAGGGAAGTCCCTATGGCTACACCTTC. Encoded protein: CASRQGSPYGYTF.

The V call is TRBV7-8, the J call TRBJ2-7; D is possibly TRBD1 (6 bases). Germline V CDR1 and CDR2: SGHVS, FQNEAQ. This CDR3 contains 12 residues. Between the trimmed V and J ends, which lost 2 bases and 5 bases, there was a span of 7 bases. CDR3: CASSLYRDEQYF. CDR3 nucleotides: TGTGCCAGCAGCTTATACAGGGACGAGCAGTACTTC. The complete variable domain, with remaining parts taken from reference TRBV7-8 and TRBJ2-7, reads GAGVSQSPRYKVAKRGQDVALRCDPISGHVSLFWYQQALGQGPEFLTYFQNEAQLDKSGLPSDRFFAERPEGSVSTLKIQRTQQEDSAVYLCASSLYRDEQYFGPGTRLTVT.

This rearrangement joins TRBV20-1 to TRBJ2-3; D not certain. This CDR3 has 11 amino acids. The V end was cut by 6 bases, the J end by 4 bases, with 8 bases between. Germline-derived CDR1 and CDR2 are DFQATT and SNEGSKA (reference sequence). This CDR3 is CSAPSPDTQYF. DNA for the CDR3: TGCAGTGCCCCGTCCCCAGATACGCAGTATTTT.

This clone was observed a single time. The J gene is TRBJ2-7, the V gene TRBV7-2, with 15 bases matching TRBD2. CDR1 is SGHTA and CDR2 is FQGNSA in the germline V gene. The V segment lost 4 bases and the J segment 0 bases; nucleotides outside the gene matches: 7. The CDR3 totals 18 residues. This CDR3 reads CASSSTGLAGGNSYEQYF. The CDR3 region has the DNA TGTGCCAGCAGCTCGACTGGACTAGCGGGAGGGAACTCCTACGAGCAGTACTTC.

The rearrangement uses TRBV5-4 and TRBJ2-1; a possible D gene is TRBD2 (6 bases). Germline CDR1 and CDR2: SGHNT and YYREEE (reference sequence). The CDR3 has 17 residues. The germline V and J ends were trimmed by 0 bases and 10 bases, with 23 bases remaining between them. The CDR3 spells CASSLVERLAGRGEQFF. As DNA, the CDR3 is TGTGCCAGCAGCTTGGTTGAGCGTCTGGCAGGCCGGGGGGAGCAGTTCTTC.